Presented here are 20 T cell receptor beta chains from one specimen sequenced in a study of molecular identifiers for immune sequencing clone quantification. MiXCR, applied by TCRdb to the PCR reads, yields one record per CDR3 protein. There are a few hundred thousand distinct CDR3 sequences in the sample; 25% occur only once, and 0.7% to 0.9% lies in the top ten. The sample taken for sequencing was naive CD8+ T cells from blood, with Jurkat cell RNA spiked in. As for subset: FACS-sorted CD8+CD4-CCR7+CD45RA+ naive T cells. Source of these receptors: a human donor in good health. Some libraries in this study had Jurkat cell RNA spiked in.

This clonotype was counted only a few times. This sequence joins TRBV6-6 and TRBJ2-4; D not certain. Deletions cut 0 bases from V and 9 bases from J, with 18 bases between. This CDR3 is built from 16 residues. Per the germline V gene, CDR1 is MNHNY and CDR2 is SVGAGI (reference sequence). The CDR3 reads CASSYSSGGVLIIQYF. For the CDR3, the DNA is TGTGCCAGCAGTTACTCGAGTGGCGGTGTTTTGATCATTCAGTACTTC.

This clonotype was seen only a few times. The chain is built from TRBV13 and TRBJ2-2, with a possible D match to TRBD2 (5 bases). Trimming shortened V by 5 bases and J by 6 bases, and 19 bases separated the two germline ends. The germline V gene encodes CDR1 PRHDT and CDR2 FYEKMQ (reference sequence). CDR3 size: 16 residues. DNA for the CDR3: TGTGCCAGCAGCCCCGCCCCCGAGGGCCAAGCCGGGGAGCTGTTTTTT. Translating gives CASSPAPEGQAGELFF.

As concerns this clonotype: A much larger clonotype is one base distant, so this may be a read error. The chain carries TRBV6-2 or TRBV6-3 and TRBJ1-5, with D perhaps TRBD1 (6 bases). The CDR3 totals 17 residues. Germline V gene data show CDR1 as MNHEY and CDR2 as SVGEGT. The DNA for the CDR3 is TGTGTCAGCAGTTGGTTATTTCGAGGGGGAGAACCAGGGCCCCAGCATTTT. Translated: CVSSWLFRGGEPGPQHF.

This clonotype has more than one count but fewer than ten. V and J are TRBV27 and TRBJ2-7, with 10 bases identical to TRBD1. Germline CDR1 is MNHEY and CDR2 is SMNVEV (reference sequence). With 5 bases clipped from V and 4 bases from J, the junction kept 8 bases outside the gene matches. The CDR3 is 15 amino acids. The CDR3 DNA is TGTGCCAGCAGTCCAGGGACAGGGGCGGGGTACGAGCAGTACTTC. This translates into CASSPGTGAGYEQYF.

The V and J genes are TRBV19 and TRBJ2-3; D may be TRBD1 or TRBD2 (5 bases each). The CDR3 covers 16 residues. CDR1 and CDR2 from the germline V gene are LNHDA and SQIVND (reference sequence). V lost 2 bases and J lost 3, with 15 bases in between. The CDR3 bases are TGTGCCAGTAGTATATCCAGCTCCTGGGGGACAGATACGCAGTATTTT. It translates to CASSISSSWGTDTQYF.

The chain links TRBV7-9 to TRBJ2-7; D unclear. The CDR3 length is 14 residues. V lost 0 bases, J lost 3 bases, and 9 bases lay in between. The germline V gene encodes CDR1 SEHNR and CDR2 FQNEAQ (reference sequence). The CDR3: CASSLARLNYEQYF. Here the CDR3 DNA reads TGTGCCAGCAGCTTAGCAAGGCTAAACTACGAGCAGTACTTC.

In its sample, this clonotype was seen a few times. The chain couples TRBV10-3 to TRBJ2-7, with 9 nucleotides matching TRBD2. This CDR3 is built from 15 residues. The ends lost 0 bases at V and 4 bases at J; junction bases unmatched: 4. In germline, CDR1 is ENHRY, CDR2 SYGVKD. In DNA form, the CDR3 reads TGTGCCATCAGTGAGTCGGCGGGAGGGCCTTACGAGCAGTACTTC. Translation gives CAISESAGGPYEQYF.

V gene TRBV7-2 combines with J gene TRBJ2-7; the match to TRBD2 covers 9 bases. Germline CDR1 is SGHTA and CDR2 is FQGNSA. Losses at the gene ends were 1 base for V and 5 bases for J; bases not matched to a gene: 6. The CDR3 extends over 15 amino acids. The CDR3 loop reads CASSLDWGTSNEQYF. In nucleotides, the CDR3 is TGTGCCAGCAGCTTAGATTGGGGGACTAGCAACGAGCAGTACTTC.

This clonotype was counted at least ten times. This rearrangement joins TRBV7-9 to TRBJ2-2; 9 positions match TRBD1. V was clipped by 5 bases and J by 2 bases; unmatched bases: 6. Per germline, CDR1 SEHNR and CDR2 FQNEAQ (reference sequence). The CDR3 loop spans 16 amino acids. As DNA, the CDR3 is TGTGCCAGCAGCCCAACAGGGGGCGGTAACACCGGGGAGCTGTTTTTT. Translating it yields CASSPTGGGNTGELFF.

The table lists this clonotype with a few counts. The J gene is TRBJ2-7, the V gene TRBV28; D is undetermined. V gave up 4 bases and J gave up 7 bases, with 17 bases separating them. The CDR3 runs 14 residues. Germline V gene sequence: CDR1 MDHEN, CDR2 SYDVKM. The CDR3 coding sequence is TGTGCCAGCAGTTCTTATAACAGCCCCGGGGAGCAGTACTTC. It codes for CASSSYNSPGEQYF. The variable domain in full, with the rest retrieved from reference TRBV28 and TRBJ2-7, is DVKVTQSSRYLVKRTGEKVFLECVQDMDHENMFWYRQDPGLGLRLIYFSYDVKMKEKGDIPEGYSVSREKKERFSLILESASTNQTSMYLCASSSYNSPGEQYFGPGTRLTVT.

The rearrangement uses TRBV30 and TRBJ2-3, with a weak D call TRBD1 (6 bases). The V gene's germline CDR1 is GTSNPN and CDR2 SVGIG (reference sequence). Trimming left V 4 bases short and J 1 base short, with 6 bases between. The CDR3 has 12 residues. Written as DNA, the CDR3 is TGTGCCTGGAACAGGGGCACAGATACGCAGTATTTT. Its translation: CAWNRGTDTQYF.

This clonotype appeared many times. The chain couples TRBV7-9 to TRBJ2-4; 7 bases fit TRBD1. The CDR3 runs to 16 residues. Germline CDR1 is SEHNR and CDR2 is FQNEAQ (reference sequence). V was pared by 5 bases and J by 5 bases, with 12 bases of the junction left unmatched. The CDR3 nucleotides are TGTGCCAGCAGCCATCATCGTGGACAGGAAGAAAACATTCAGTACTTC. Protein product: CASSHHRGQEENIQYF.

This clonotype was picked up a small number of times. The V call is TRBV12-3 or TRBV12-4, the J call TRBJ2-5; the D gene is possibly TRBD1 (6 bases). Trimming removed 3 bases at V and 2 bases at J, with 16 bases between. This CDR3 is built from 16 residues. The CDR3 sequence: CASSLFFVTGQETQYF. For the CDR3, the DNA is TGTGCCAGCAGTTTGTTTTTCGTCACAGGGCAAGAGACCCAGTACTTC.

This clonotype was observed a single time. This chain links TRBV19 with TRBJ2-1; D unclear. CDR1 LNHDA and CDR2 SQIVND come from the germline V gene (reference sequence). The V end lost 3 bases, the J end lost 4 bases, and 10 bases lay between the germline ends. The CDR3 length is 14 residues. CDR3 protein: CASSIRTEYNEQFF. Here the CDR3 DNA reads TGTGCCAGTAGTATCCGTACAGAGTACAATGAGCAGTTCTTC.

A few counts support this clonotype. This may be a read error: a much more frequent sequence differs by one nucleotide. The chain links TRBV20-1 to TRBJ2-1; D is unclear. The CDR3 extends over 15 amino acids. Trimming took off 0 bases at V and 9 bases at J, with 18 bases between the two ends. CDR1 and CDR2 (germline): DFQATT, SNEGSKA (reference sequence). The CDR3 DNA reads TGCAGTGCTAGAGAGGCCCCGACCCCGAGGACTGAGCAGTTCTTC. Translated: CSAREAPTPRTEQFF.

The chain has TRBV7-2 and TRBJ2-1; TRBD2 matches at 8 bases. CDR3 length equals 16 residues. V lost 5 bases, J lost 2 bases, and 8 bases stayed unmatched. CDR1 and CDR2 (germline): SGHTA, FQGNSA. The CDR3 is CASSPRRRGAYNEQFF. In DNA form, the CDR3 reads TGTGCCAGCAGCCCCCGACGGCGGGGGGCCTACAATGAGCAGTTCTTC.

The V gene is TRBV6-5, the J gene TRBJ2-7, with no clear D. The CDR3 extends over 13 amino acids. CDR1 and CDR2 (germline): MNHEY, SVGAGI. Trimming took 0 bases from V and 5 from J, leaving 8 bases between them. CDR3 in DNA: TGTGCCAGCAGTTACTCGCGCGGAAACGAGCAGTACTTC. Translating it yields CASSYSRGNEQYF.

In the case of this clonotype: A clone one base away is much larger, so this may be a read error. The V gene is TRBV4-1, the J gene TRBJ2-3, with a weak D call TRBD2 (5 bases). The ends were cut back, 3 bases at V and 5 bases at J, with 21 bases in the middle. The CDR3 consists of 17 residues. The germline V gene has CDR1 MGHRA and CDR2 YSYEKL. This chain's CDR3 is CASSHDPSPTSGDTQYF. In DNA, the CDR3 is TGCGCCAGCAGCCATGATCCTAGCCCCACATCGGGAGATACGCAGTATTTT.

This clonotype was seen a single time. The rearrangement joins TRBV27 to TRBJ1-2, with D possibly matching TRBD1 (6 bases). There are 15 residues in the CDR3. The germline V gene encodes CDR1 MNHEY and CDR2 SMNVEV (reference sequence). The V and J ends lost 3 bases and 3 bases respectively, with 14 bases between them. The CDR3 DNA reads as TGTGCCAGCAGTTTGGCCGGGGGCGAGTACTATGGCTACACCTTC. Its translation: CASSLAGGEYYGYTF.

This clonotype was seen only a few times. The chain links TRBV24-1 to TRBJ2-5; D call uncertain. Germline V gives CDR1 KGHDR, CDR2 SFDVKD. Trimming removed 1 base at V and 0 bases at J, with 14 bases between. CDR3 length: 17 amino acids. In nucleotides, the CDR3 is TGTGCCACCAGTGATTTAGAGACTGCCTGGTACCAAGAGACCCAGTACTTC. Protein: CATSDLETAWYQETQYF.